The 7 T cell receptor beta chains given below trace back to one sample, sequenced in a study of cytomegalovirus exposure and HLA in healthy donors. The study ran its PCR with 60 Vbeta and 13 Jbeta primers. The assay was immunoSEQ multiplex PCR, and TCRdb's table has in-frame clones only and misses some. Among around 95,000 clones, less than 80% were seen once, and the ten largest hold roughly 3.9%. Source material: PBMCs. Receptor source: a woman between 40 and 55 years old in good health and CMV-seropositive.

The genes are TRBV4-2 and TRBJ2-2; 9 positions match TRBD1. CDR1 is LGHNA and CDR2 is YNFKEQ in the germline V gene. The CDR3 spans 18 residues. J was trimmed by 7 bases and V by 1 base; bases with no gene match: 13. Here the CDR3 DNA reads TGTGCCAGCAGCCAAGGGATGAGAACAGGGGGCGGAATCGGGGAGCTGTTTTTT. The encoded protein is CASSQGMRTGGGIGELFF.

The chain employs TRBV5-1 and TRBJ1-1, with D possibly matching TRBD1 (5 bases). The length of the CDR3 is 17 residues. Germline V CDR1 and CDR2: SGHRS, YFSETQ. V was trimmed by 4 bases and J by 4 bases, leaving 23 bases between them. The CDR3 reads CASSARASGFTGTEAFF. CDR3 nucleotides: TGCGCCAGCAGCGCCAGGGCTTCAGGTTTTACTGGCACTGAAGCTTTCTTT.

V gene TRBV5-8 combines with J gene TRBJ2-5; tentative D call: TRBD2 (6 bases). Germline V lookup: CDR1 SGHTS, CDR2 YDEGEE. This CDR3 contains 15 residues. The ends were cut back, 1 base at V and 2 bases at J, with 12 bases in the middle. The CDR3 DNA reads TGTGCCAGCAGCTTGTGGCTAGCGTTACAAGAGACCCAGTACTTC. The encoded protein is CASSLWLALQETQYF.

The J gene is TRBJ2-3, the V gene TRBV7-9; 8 bases are a match to TRBD2. The germline gives CDR1 SEHNR, CDR2 FQNEAQ (reference sequence). V lost 3 bases, J lost 0 bases, and 5 bases stayed unmatched. The CDR3 consists of 16 residues. CDR3 region: CASSLGTSGSTDTQYF. DNA of the CDR3: TGTGCCAGCAGCTTGGGAACTAGCGGTAGCACAGATACGCAGTATTTT.

This rearrangement joins TRBV7-6 to TRBJ2-2; D is ambiguous. Trimming cost V 5 bases and J 0 bases, with 13 bases left between them. From germline, CDR1 is SGHVS and CDR2 FNYEAQ. The CDR3 sequence is 16 residues long. This CDR3 reads CASSLTEFANTGELFF. As DNA, the CDR3 is TGTGCCAGCAGCCTCACTGAGTTCGCGAACACCGGGGAGCTGTTTTTT.

This chain links TRBV10-3 with TRBJ2-1; D may be TRBD2 (5 bases). This CDR3 spans 16 amino acids. Looked up from germline, CDR1 is ENHRY and CDR2 is SYGVKD. Trimming took off 2 bases at V and 4 bases at J, with 15 bases between the two ends. CDR3 sequence reads: CAISETPSFGYNEQFF. CDR3 nucleotide sequence: TGTGCCATCAGTGAGACACCTAGCTTCGGGTACAATGAGCAGTTCTTC.

The chain recombines TRBV5-1 with TRBJ2-5; 7 positions match TRBD1. The CDR3 spans 14 residues. Trimming cost V 4 bases and J 5 bases; bases outside gene matches: 8. Germline V gene sequence: CDR1 SGHRS, CDR2 YFSETQ. The CDR3 DNA sequence: TGCGCCAGCAGCCCCACGACAGGGTGGGAGACCCAGTACTTC. It encodes CASSPTTGWETQYF.